Reported below is one T cell receptor (beta chain). The antigen is unknown. The sample carries other DNA sequences with the same CDR3. This record comes from a study of shared clonotypes between healthy human individuals. The overall study: Aged 18 to 49, the donors were a couple of women and a few men.

General study findings and limits: Represented diversity, genetic and exposure-history alike, was limited by few donors.

Amplification in unsorted PBMC replicate PCRs started from approximately 300 ng DNA, which equals tens of thousands of T cell genomes. Original processing methods: As immunoSEQ supplied junction-only sequences (without quality scores), filtering differed. Sequencing used immunoSEQ multiplex PCR; TCRdb keeps in-frame clones, though not all of them. The V and J calls and clone size were taken over from that table, and D and trimming were inferred from the DNA. The table lists roughly 500,000 clones, around 75% of them singletons, with about 13% in the top ten. V was pared by 0 bases and J by 1 base, with 2 bases of the junction left unmatched. CDR1 SGHRS and CDR2 YFSETQ come from the germline V gene. The CDR3 length is 15 residues.

The sequence derives from a woman aged 40 to 55 in good health. Some clones in this sample may be carry-over from other donors' samples. Material: PBMCs. V is TRBV5-1 and J is TRBJ2-5, with TRBD1 matching 8 bases. Here the CDR3 reads CASSLAGTGQETQYF. CDR3 sequence (DNA): TGCGCCAGCAGCTTGGCTGGGACAGGCCAAGAGACCCAGTACTTC.